Listed below are T cell receptor beta chains from one sample, sequenced in a study of T-cell reconstitution after alpha-beta-depleted transplantation in children. TCRdb re-analysed the PCR reads in MiXCR, keeping a single row per CDR3 protein. The sample records some 220,000 distinct CDR3 sequences, approximately 10% being singletons. The material sequenced was PBMCs, taken before TCRalphabeta/CD19-depleted stem cell transplant. These receptors originate from a child under two years old with acute myeloid leukemia, due to receive a stem cell transplant. Each CDR3 is given with its conserved first and last residue. The D gene is left open where the match is weak. Size is stated for part of the rows, as once, few or many counts, or as a class when the clone is expanded.

abundance,d_gene,j_gene,v_gene,len,CDR3nt,CDR3aa
many,.,TRBJ1-1,TRBV12-3/TRBV12-4,13,TGTGCCAGCAGATACCCCGCCCGCGCAGAAGCTTTCTTT,CASRYPARAEAFF
.,.,TRBJ1-2,TRBV24-1,16,TGTGCCACCAGTGATCCGGCTGACGGGGCTAACTATGGCTACACCTTC,CATSDPADGANYGYTF
many,.,TRBJ2-7,TRBV29-1,13,TGCAGCGTGGCCGGGCCTTACTCCTACGAGCAGTACTTC,CSVAGPYSYEQYF
many,.,TRBJ1-2,TRBV27,14,TGTGCCAGCAGTGGAGATTCGGGAAGCTATGGCTACACCTTC,CASSGDSGSYGYTF
many,.,TRBJ2-5,TRBV20-1,11,TGCAGTGCTACGGGGAGAGAGACCCAGTACTTC,CSATGRETQYF
many,.,TRBJ2-7,TRBV28,17,TGTGCCAGCAGTTTATATCCTGAGGGCGACTTCTCCTACGAGCAGTACTTC,CASSLYPEGDFSYEQYF
many,.,TRBJ1-4,TRBV5-1,12,TGCGCCAGCAGCCTGGGAGGGGAAAAACTGTTTTTT,CASSLGGEKLFF
many,.,TRBJ2-5,TRBV20-1,13,TGCAGTGCTAGAGAGGGCAGTTGGGAGACCCAGTACTTC,CSAREGSWETQYF
few,.,TRBJ2-5,TRBV12-3/TRBV12-4,16,TGTGCCAGCAGTTTAGGCGGGGCGCCTTCACAAGAGACCCAGTACTTC,CASSLGGAPSQETQYF
.,.,TRBJ1-1,TRBV29-1,11,TGCAGCGCCTGGGACTATACTGAAGCTTTCTTT,CSAWDYTEAFF
.,.,TRBJ1-2,TRBV11-1,13,TGTGCCAGCAGCTTAGAGGGACCCTATGGCGACACCTTC,CASSLEGPYGDTF
many,.,TRBJ1-5,TRBV18,18,TGTGCCAGCTCACCGGGGACGAAGGGGGAGGTGAGCAATCAGCCCCAGCATTTT,CASSPGTKGEVSNQPQHF
few,.,TRBJ2-2,TRBV24-1,11,TGTGCCACCTCAGGGGCCGGGGAGCTGTTTTTT,CATSGAGELFF
.,.,TRBJ2-7,TRBV24-1,15,TGTGCCACCAGTGATCCGGGACGGGGCTCCTACGAGCAGTACTTC,CATSDPGRGSYEQYF
.,TRBD2,TRBJ2-5,TRBV5-4,16,TGTGCCAGCAGCTTGTGGGGGACTAGCGTACAAGAGACCCAGTACTTC,CASSLWGTSVQETQYF
many,.,TRBJ1-4,TRBV15,13,TGTGCCACCAGCAGATACCTCAGTGAAAAACTGTTTTTT,CATSRYLSEKLFF
.,.,TRBJ2-1,TRBV24-1,14,TGTGCCACCAGTGTCGGGCAGACCTTCAATGAGCAGTTCTTC,CATSVGQTFNEQFF
few,TRBD1,TRBJ1-4,TRBV29-1,13,TGCAGCGTCGAGGGACAGGAGCGTGAAAAACTGTTTTTT,CSVEGQEREKLFF
many,.,TRBJ2-7,TRBV25-1,14,TGTGCCAGCAGTGACCCACATGGCCCCTACGAGCAGTACTTC,CASSDPHGPYEQYF
many,TRBD2,TRBJ2-1,TRBV24-1,14,TGTGCCACCAGTGACCCCATAGCGGGAGTGGAGCAGTTCTTC,CATSDPIAGVEQFF
many,TRBD2,TRBJ2-7,TRBV5-1,15,TGCGCCAGCAGCTCCGGACTAGCGGGAGTGGGTGAGCAGTACTTC,CASSSGLAGVGEQYF
many,.,TRBJ1-5,TRBV7-2,14,TGTGCCAGCAGCTCCCCCCAGAGCAATCAGCCCCAGCATTTT,CASSSPQSNQPQHF
.,.,TRBJ2-7,TRBV28,11,TGTGCCAGCACTAAGGGGCGCGAGCAGTACTTC,CASTKGREQYF
many,.,TRBJ2-3,TRBV3-1,15,TGTGCCAGCAGCCAAGAATGGGGGAACACAGATACGCAGTATTTT,CASSQEWGNTDTQYF
many,TRBD1,TRBJ1-1,TRBV7-9,14,TGTGCCAGCAGCATCCGAGGACAGGGGGCTGAAGCTTTCTTT,CASSIRGQGAEAFF
many,TRBD1,TRBJ1-1,TRBV20-1,13,TGCAGTGCTAGGGCCCCAGGGGGCACTGAAGCTTTCTTT,CSARAPGGTEAFF
many,.,TRBJ1-1,TRBV18,13,TGTGCCAGCTCACCCAAGGGGAACACTGAAGCTTTCTTT,CASSPKGNTEAFF
once,TRBD2,TRBJ2-3,TRBV7-2,18,TGTGCCAGCAGCTTAGGGCGGGAGAGGGTCTCTTACGGGGATACGCAGTATTTT,CASSLGRERVSYGDTQYF
many,TRBD2,TRBJ2-2,TRBV6-1,14,TGTGCCAGCACTCGACTAGCGGGAGCCGGGGAGCTGTTTTTT,CASTRLAGAGELFF
many,.,TRBJ1-2,TRBV20-1,12,TGCAGTGCTAGTCCCAGAAACTATGGCTACACCTTC,CSASPRNYGYTF
many,.,TRBJ2-6,TRBV6-2/TRBV6-3,12,TGTGCCAGCAGTTTCGAGGCCAACGTCCTGACTTTC,CASSFEANVLTF
many,.,TRBJ1-1,TRBV19,14,TGTGCCAGTAGTGAGAGGGAAAGGGGGACTGAAGCTTTCTTT,CASSERERGTEAFF
.,.,TRBJ2-5,TRBV9,14,TGTGCCAGCAGCGTAGGGACCTACGGAGAGACCCAGTACTTC,CASSVGTYGETQYF
few,.,TRBJ2-6,TRBV5-1,16,TGCGCCAGCAGCTTGGCCAGGAGCTCTGGGGCCAACGTCCTGACTTTC,CASSLARSSGANVLTF
many,TRBD2,TRBJ2-2,TRBV12-3/TRBV12-4,16,TGTGCCAGCAGTCCTTCCAGCGGGAGCTTTCCCGGGGAGCTGTTTTTT,CASSPSSGSFPGELFF
many,TRBD1,TRBJ1-5,TRBV5-4,14,TGTGCCAGCAGCTTACAGGGGTCCCATCAGCCCCAGCATTTT,CASSLQGSHQPQHF
many,TRBD2,TRBJ2-3,TRBV7-2,19,TGTGCCAGCGGAGCCCTAGCGGGAGATTTACACGTTCGCACAGATACGCAGTATTTT,CASGALAGDLHVRTDTQYF
few,.,TRBJ1-1,TRBV2,13,TGTGCCAGCAAAAAGGACCGGAACACTGAAGCTTTCTTT,CASKKDRNTEAFF